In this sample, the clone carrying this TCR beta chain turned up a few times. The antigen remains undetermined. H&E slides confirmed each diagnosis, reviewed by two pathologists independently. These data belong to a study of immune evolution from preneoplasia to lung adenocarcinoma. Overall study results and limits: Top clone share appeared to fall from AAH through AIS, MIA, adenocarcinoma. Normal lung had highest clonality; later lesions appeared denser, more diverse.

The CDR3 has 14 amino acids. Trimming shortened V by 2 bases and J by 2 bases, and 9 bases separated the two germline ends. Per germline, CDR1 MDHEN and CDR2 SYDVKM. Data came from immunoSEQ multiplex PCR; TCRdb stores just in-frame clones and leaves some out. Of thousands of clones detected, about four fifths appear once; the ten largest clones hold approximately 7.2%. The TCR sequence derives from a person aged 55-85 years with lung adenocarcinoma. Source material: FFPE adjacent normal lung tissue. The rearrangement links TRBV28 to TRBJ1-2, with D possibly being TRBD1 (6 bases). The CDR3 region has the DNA TGTGCCAGCAGTTTAATCGGGACAAACTATGGCTACACCTTC. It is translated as CASSLIGTNYGYTF.